Described below is a single T cell receptor beta chain sequence and its context. This entry comes from a study of blood T cell repertoires in COVID-19. Study-wide context: Researchers got acute and convalescent COVID-19 samples from the United States, Italy and Spain. PBMCs, B-cell-depleted T cells, or T cells were the source of the cDNA or gDNA that made up the material.

CDR3 size: 11 residues. Trimming left V 0 bases short and J 10 bases short, with 9 bases between. Germline values: CDR1 GTSNPN, CDR2 SVGIG (reference sequence). Per the authors' pipeline: Reference gene primer amplification gave nucleated cell count estimates. Here immunoSEQ multiplex PCR was the method, and the copy in TCRdb shows in-frame clones only, minus some. Clone size and V and J calls were adopted from that table, with D and trimming inferred from the DNA. Of approximately 300,000 clones listed, over 80% are singletons. The TCR comes from a woman aged 45 to 65 with active or convalescent COVID-19. Material: peripheral blood. J is TRBJ1-1 and V is TRBV30, with D possibly TRBD1 on 5 matching bases. In nucleotides, the CDR3 is TGTGCCTGGAGTGTCGCGGGGGGAGCTTTCTTT. Its protein product is CAWSVAGGAFF.